Presented here are 21 T cell receptor beta chains from one specimen sequenced in a study of control samples from healthy donors and cancer patients. Assay used: immunoSEQ multiplex PCR; TCRdb lists only in-frame clones, some missing. This table has 110,000 to 150,000 clones, approximately 94% appearing once. Input material: blood. The origin of the receptors is a man between 40 and 49 years old in good health.

The CDR3 region is CASSESRTSGTGTQYF. CDR3 DNA: TGCGCCAGCAGTGAGTCAAGGACTAGCGGGACTGGGACCCAGTACTTC. The chain couples TRBV10-1 to TRBJ2-5; 12 bases fit TRBD2. The CDR3 spans 16 residues. V lost 0 bases, J lost 7 bases, and 6 bases stayed unmatched. The V gene's germline CDR1 is WNHNN and CDR2 SYGVQD (reference sequence).

The chain employs TRBV10-3 and TRBJ1-1; D gene ambiguous. This CDR3 region has 14 residues. Germline assignment: CDR1 ENHRY and CDR2 SYGVKD. V was trimmed by 4 bases and J by 3 bases, leaving 12 bases between them. The CDR3 coding sequence is TGTGCCATCAGTGGAGGTAGGTCGGACACTGAAGCTTTCTTT. Translated: CAISGGRSDTEAFF.

V gene TRBV6-2 or TRBV6-3 combines with J gene TRBJ2-4; 15 positions agree with TRBD2. V lost 4 bases and J lost 1; bases outside the gene matches: 8. Germline CDR1 is MNHEY and CDR2 is SVGEGT. The CDR3 covers 19 residues. The CDR3 sequence is CASSFPGLAGGWAKNIQYF. Written as DNA, the CDR3 is TGTGCCAGCAGTTTTCCGGGACTAGCGGGAGGTTGGGCCAAAAACATTCAGTACTTC.

This rearrangement joins TRBV7-2 to TRBJ1-4; tentatively, D is TRBD1 (5 bases). Germline V gene data show CDR1 as SGHTA and CDR2 as FQGNSA. Trimming cost V 5 bases and J 6 bases, with 7 bases left between them. The CDR3 has 12 amino acids. The CDR3 reads CASSLRDEKLFF. The CDR3 DNA sequence: TGTGCCAGCAGCCTCAGGGATGAAAAACTGTTTTTT.

J is TRBJ2-5 and V is TRBV7-3; D remains ambiguous. Per the germline V gene, CDR1 is SGHTA and CDR2 is FQGTGA. Trimming pared 1 base from V and 2 bases from J, leaving 5 bases between. The CDR3 contains 13 residues. The DNA for the CDR3 is TGTGCCAGCAGCTTAAACAGACAAGAGACCCAGTACTTC. It translates to CASSLNRQETQYF.

The CDR3 loop reads CASSPGTERNTGELFF. In DNA form, the CDR3 reads TGTGCCAGCAGCCCCGGGACTGAGCGGAACACCGGGGAGCTGTTTTTT. This chain uses TRBV11-2 with TRBJ2-2, with a tentative D call TRBD2 (6 bases). Trimming removed 5 bases at V and 1 base at J, with 14 bases between. CDR3 size: 16 residues. From germline, CDR1 is SGHAT and CDR2 FQNNGV.

The rearrangement joins TRBV21-1 to TRBJ1-5; the table's D call, TRBD1, was not checked against the DNA. TRBV21-1 is labeled a pseudogene. The CDR3 is 18 residues long. The CDR3 loop reads CASSKARTGKVENQPQHF. The CDR3 DNA sequence: TGTGCCAGCAGCAAAGCTAGGACAGGGAAGGTCGAGAATCAGCCCCAGCATTTT.

This sequence joins TRBV24-1 and TRBJ1-1; weak D call: TRBD1 (5 bases). There are 15 residues in the CDR3. V was cut by 5 bases and J by 4 bases, with 16 bases left in between. Germline V CDR1 and CDR2: KGHDR, SFDVKD. For the CDR3, the DNA is TGTGCCACCAGTGTATTGTGGGGGTCGGGCACTGAAGCTTTCTTT. Residues: CATSVLWGSGTEAFF.

The J gene is TRBJ2-7, the V gene TRBV7-8, with a possible D match to TRBD2 (5 bases). The CDR3 is 13 residues long. Germline loops: CDR1 SGHVS, CDR2 FQNEAQ. V lost 4 bases to trimming and J lost 1 base, with 8 bases between them. The CDR3, as DNA: TGTGCCAGCAGCTCCGGGATGTCCTACGAGCAGTACTTC. It specifies CASSSGMSYEQYF.

This rearrangement joins TRBV9 to TRBJ1-1; D remains unclear. The V end was cut by 0 bases, the J end by 4 bases, with 7 bases between. CDR3 length: 13 amino acids. Germline CDR1 SGDLS, CDR2 YYNGEE. This CDR3 reads CASSVERGTEAFF. The CDR3 DNA reads TGTGCCAGCAGCGTAGAGCGGGGCACTGAAGCTTTCTTT.

The chain joins TRBV27 to TRBJ2-5, with D maybe TRBD2 (6 bases). The CDR3 spans 16 residues. Trimming cost V 5 bases and J 2 bases, with 18 bases left between them. Germline CDR1 MNHEY, CDR2 SMNVEV (reference sequence). CDR3 nucleotides: TGTGCCAGCAGTCCCAGGGTCGTGGGGGGACAAGAGACCCAGTACTTC. Translated, it gives CASSPRVVGGQETQYF.

This chain links TRBV2 with TRBJ2-3, with 13 bases fitting TRBD2. The CDR3 covers 14 residues. V dropped 8 bases and J dropped 3; count of bases not matched to a gene: 2. Germline V gene data show CDR1 as SNHLY and CDR2 as FYNNEI. DNA for the CDR3: TGTGCCAGCCGGGGACTAGCGGGGACAGATACGCAGTATTTT. Its translation is CASRGLAGTDTQYF.

The CDR3 loop reads CAWSPTGRTGRAEQYF. CDR3 coding DNA: TGTGCCTGGAGTCCAACGGGTAGGACAGGGAGGGCCGAGCAGTACTTC. The chain has TRBV30 and TRBJ2-7, with a possible D match to TRBD1 (8 bases). Deletions cut 2 bases from V and 6 bases from J, with 23 bases between. CDR1 and CDR2 (germline): GTSNPN, SVGIG (reference sequence). This CDR3 is 16 amino acids long.

The chain couples TRBV28 to TRBJ1-1, with D possibly TRBD1 on 5 matching bases. The CDR3 has 14 residues. The germline V gene has CDR1 MDHEN and CDR2 SYDVKM. V shed 7 bases and J shed 1 base, with 13 bases lying between them. CDR3: CASILGRRNTEAFF. Written as DNA, the CDR3 is TGTGCCAGCATCTTGGGGCGCCGGAACACTGAAGCTTTCTTT.

J is TRBJ1-2 and V is TRBV2, with 8 bases matching TRBD1. CDR3 length: 12 amino acids. V lost 6 bases to trimming and J lost 7 bases; unmatched junction nucleotides: 4. Germline lookup yields CDR1 SNHLY and CDR2 FYNNEI. CDR3 bases: TGTGCCAGCAGGCGGGGACAGGCTGGCTACACCTTC. Translated: CASRRGQAGYTF.

V is TRBV15 and J is TRBJ1-1; 9 nucleotides agree with TRBD1. This CDR3 contains 15 residues. Losses at the gene ends were 5 bases for V and 5 bases for J; bases not matched to a gene: 9. CDR1 is LNHNV, CDR2 YYDKDF, per germline (reference sequence). CDR3 loop: CATSPLQGAQTEAFF. In DNA, the CDR3 is TGTGCCACCAGCCCATTACAGGGGGCGCAAACTGAAGCTTTCTTT.

CDR3 sequence: CASSDRGGQPQHF. CDR3 sequence (DNA): TGTGCCAGCAGCGACAGGGGCGGGCAGCCCCAGCATTTT. V and J are TRBV7-2 and TRBJ1-5, with 8 bases aligning to TRBD1. The V segment lost 5 bases and the J segment 7 bases; nucleotides outside the gene matches: 4. CDR3 length: 13 amino acids. The germline gives CDR1 SGHTA, CDR2 FQGNSA.

This clone was found once. The chain has TRBV28 and TRBJ1-6, with TRBD1 as a possible D gene (6 bases). The germline V gene has CDR1 MDHEN and CDR2 SYDVKM. CDR3 length: 18 amino acids. V lost 6 bases, J lost 0 bases, and 18 bases lay in between. Here the CDR3 DNA reads TGTGCCAGCAGAACCCTAACCAGGGGAAGCTCCTATAATTCACCCCTCCACTTT. Amino acid sequence: CASRTLTRGSSYNSPLHF.

The chain couples TRBV27 to TRBJ1-4; D remains unclear. CDR3 length: 14 amino acids. V gave up 5 bases and J gave up 1 base, with 8 bases separating them. Germline-derived CDR1 and CDR2 are MNHEY and SMNVEV (reference sequence). In nucleotides, the CDR3 is TGTGCCAGCAGTCCAGAATTAACTAATGAAAAACTGTTTTTT. Encoded protein: CASSPELTNEKLFF. The variable domain in full, completed from reference TRBV27 and TRBJ1-4, reads EAQVTQNPRYLITVTGKKLTVTCSQNMNHEYMSWYRQDPGLGLRQIYYSMNVEVTDKGDVPEGYKVSRKEKRNFPLILESPSPNQTSLYFCASSPELTNEKLFFGSGTQLSVL.

The CDR3 nucleotides read TGTGCCAGCAGTGACAGGGAGGAGCAGCCCCAGCATTTT. It is translated as CASSDREEQPQHF. This chain joins TRBV6-2 or TRBV6-3 and TRBJ1-5; 7 bases map to TRBD1. V lost 5 bases and J lost 7; bases outside the gene matches: 5. Germline V lookup: CDR1 MNHEY, CDR2 SVGEGT. This CDR3 comprises 13 residues.

The rearrangement joins TRBV10-2 to TRBJ2-2; possibly TRBD1 for D (5 bases). The V gene lost 6 bases and the J gene lost 6 bases, with 17 bases spanning the gap. Germline CDR1 WSHSY, CDR2 SAAADI. This CDR3 spans 15 amino acids. As DNA, the CDR3 is TGCGCCAGCAGAGTTCCGGGTAAAGGGGCCGGGGAGCTGTTTTTT. Amino acids: CASRVPGKGAGELFF.